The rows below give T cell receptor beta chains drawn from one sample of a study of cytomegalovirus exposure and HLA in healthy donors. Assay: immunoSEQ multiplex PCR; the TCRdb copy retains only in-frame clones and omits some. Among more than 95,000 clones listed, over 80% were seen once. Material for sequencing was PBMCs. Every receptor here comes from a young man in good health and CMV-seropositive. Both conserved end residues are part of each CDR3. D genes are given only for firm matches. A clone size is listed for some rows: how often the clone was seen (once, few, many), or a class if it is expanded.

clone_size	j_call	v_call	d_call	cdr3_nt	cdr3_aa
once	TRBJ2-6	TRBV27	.	TGTGCCAGCAGTCCCGTCTCTGGGGCCAACGTCCTGACTTTC	CASSPVSGANVLTF
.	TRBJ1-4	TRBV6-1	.	TGTGCCAGCAGTGAATCCGGGTTTGATGAAAAACTGTTTTTT	CASSESGFDEKLFF
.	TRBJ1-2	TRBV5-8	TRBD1	TGTGCCAGCAGCTGGGGAAGGACAGGATTCTATGGCTACACCTTC	CASSWGRTGFYGYTF
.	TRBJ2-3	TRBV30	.	TGTGCCTGGGGACTCGGTTTAGATACGCAGTATTTT	CAWGLGLDTQYF
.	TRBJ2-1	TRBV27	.	TGTGCCAGCAGTTCGCCAGGAGGGGCGCAGTTCTTC	CASSSPGGAQFF
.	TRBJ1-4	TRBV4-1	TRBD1	TGCGCCAGCACCCTCGCCCAGGGGGCCGCTGAAAAACTGTTTTTT	CASTLAQGAAEKLFF
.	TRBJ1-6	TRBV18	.	TGTGCCAGCTCACTAGAGGCCCGATCACCCCTCCACTTT	CASSLEARSPLHF
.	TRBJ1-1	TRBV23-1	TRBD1	TGCGCCAGCAGTCAATCGGACAGGGGCACTGAAGCTTTCTTT	CASSQSDRGTEAFF
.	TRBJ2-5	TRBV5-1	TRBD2	TGCGCCAGCAGCTTTGTAACGGCGGGGGGCAGGAAGACCCAGTACTTC	CASSFVTAGGRKTQYF
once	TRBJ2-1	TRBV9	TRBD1	TGTGCCAGCAGCGTAGGGAACAGGGGAAACAATGAGCAGTTCTTC	CASSVGNRGNNEQFF
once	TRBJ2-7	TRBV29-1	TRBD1	TGCAGCGTGTCGGGACAGTCCTACGAGCAGTACTTC	CSVSGQSYEQYF
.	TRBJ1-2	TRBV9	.	TGTGCCAGCAGCGATCTATGGGAGGGAGCTAACTATGGCTACACCTTC	CASSDLWEGANYGYTF
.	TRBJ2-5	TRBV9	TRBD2	TGTGCCAGCAGCGTCGAGACTAGCGGGGAAGAGACCCAGTACTTC	CASSVETSGEETQYF
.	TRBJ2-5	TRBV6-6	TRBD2	TGTGCCAGCAGTTACTCGCCGGGGGGTCCGGTTGAGACCCAGTACTTC	CASSYSPGGPVETQYF
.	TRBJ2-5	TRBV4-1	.	TGCGCCAGCAGCCAGGCGGAGGGAGCGGCCCAAGAGACCCAGTACTTC	CASSQAEGAAQETQYF
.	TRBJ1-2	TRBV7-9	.	TGTGCCAGCAGCCGGGACACTAACTATGGCTACACCTTC	CASSRDTNYGYTF
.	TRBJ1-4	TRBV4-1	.	TGCGCCAGCAACGCCCAAGGGGGATCTTATGAAAAACTGTTTTTT	CASNAQGGSYEKLFF
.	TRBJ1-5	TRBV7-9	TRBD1	TGTGCCAGCAGCGGATCAGGGGGTATGAGCAATCAGCCCCAGCATTTT	CASSGSGGMSNQPQHF
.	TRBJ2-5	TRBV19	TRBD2	TGTGCCAGTAGTATGGCTAGCGGGCAGACCCAGTACTTC	CASSMASGQTQYF
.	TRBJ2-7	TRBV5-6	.	TGTGCCAGCAGCTCACTACGGGGACTCTACGAGCAGTACTTC	CASSSLRGLYEQYF
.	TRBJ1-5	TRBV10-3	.	TGTGCCATCAGTGAGTGGGGGGGCGACCAGCCCCAGCATTTT	CAISEWGGDQPQHF
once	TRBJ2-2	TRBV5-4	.	TGTGCCAGCAGCTTGGAGGCGTGGACACCGAACACCGGGGAGCTGTTTTTT	CASSLEAWTPNTGELFF
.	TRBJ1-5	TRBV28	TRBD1	TGTGCCAGCAGACCACAGGGGGCAGGACAGCCCCAGCATTTT	CASRPQGAGQPQHF
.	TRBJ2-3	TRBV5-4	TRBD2	TGTGCCAGCAGCCGCACCCCAACTAGCGGGGTCACAGATACGCAGTATTTT	CASSRTPTSGVTDTQYF
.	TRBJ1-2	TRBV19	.	TGTGCCAGTAGTATCCTATCCTATGGCTACACCTTC	CASSILSYGYTF
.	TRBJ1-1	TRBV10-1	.	TGCGCCAGCAGTGAGCAACAGCAGAACACTGAAGCTTTCTTT	CASSEQQQNTEAFF
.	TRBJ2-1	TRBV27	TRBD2	TGTGCCAGCAGTTTGGGCGGGGGGTTCGGGAATGAGCAGTTCTTC	CASSLGGGFGNEQFF
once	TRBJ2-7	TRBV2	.	TGTGCCAGCAGTGATAGAGGTTTCAACGAGCAGTACTTC	CASSDRGFNEQYF
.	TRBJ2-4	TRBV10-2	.	TGCGCCAGCAGTGACCCGGGACACTTGGACATTCAGTACTTC	CASSDPGHLDIQYF
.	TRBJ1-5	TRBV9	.	TGTGCCAGCAGCACCGGGACAATCAATCAGCCCCAGCATTTT	CASSTGTINQPQHF
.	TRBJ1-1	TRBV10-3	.	TGTGCCATCGGTGGGGCCAGGGAAAACACTGAAGCTTTCTTT	CAIGGARENTEAFF
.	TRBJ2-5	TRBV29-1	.	TGCAGCACCGGCCGGGGCCAAGAGACCCAGTACTTC	CSTGRGQETQYF
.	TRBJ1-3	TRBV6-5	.	TGTGCCAGCAGTCCTGGACAGCTTAGGGGAAACACCATATATTTT	CASSPGQLRGNTIYF
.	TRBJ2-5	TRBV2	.	TGTGCCAGCAGTGCCCAGGATGATCCGGAGACCCAGTACTTC	CASSAQDDPETQYF
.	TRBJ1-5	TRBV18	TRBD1	TGTGCCAGCTCACTTTCGACAGGGGTTCGCAATCAGCCCCAGCATTTT	CASSLSTGVRNQPQHF
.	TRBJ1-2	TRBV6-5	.	TGTGCCAGTACGACAGGCAACTATGGCTACACCTTC	CASTTGNYGYTF